This is a list of T cell receptor beta chains from one sample in a study of control samples from healthy donors and cancer patients. TCRdb's table, derived via immunoSEQ multiplex PCR, lists solely in-frame clones and lacks some. The sample has around 90,000 clones, about 85% seen once; the top ten hold 2% to 2.5%. The sequencing sample was made of blood. The receptors come from a woman aged 40 to 55 in good health. CDR3s leave out the opening cysteine and the closing phenylalanine or tryptophan. Each record gives: J gene, V gene, CDR3 protein.

j_gene: TRBJ2-1; v_gene: TRBV2; CDR3aa: ASSEEQSLNNEQF
j_gene: TRBJ1-2; v_gene: TRBV27; CDR3aa: ASRSLGTGGYGYT
j_gene: TRBJ2-7; v_gene: TRBV30; CDR3aa: AWSIRPGQGVYEQY
j_gene: TRBJ2-7; v_gene: TRBV6-5; CDR3aa: ASSRTGTGSYEQY
j_gene: TRBJ1-2; v_gene: TRBV4-3; CDR3aa: ASSQDGVHGYT
j_gene: TRBJ2-1; v_gene: TRBV9; CDR3aa: ASSERGEQF
j_gene: TRBJ2-2; v_gene: TRBV10-3; CDR3aa: AISRQGALTGELF
j_gene: TRBJ1-4; v_gene: TRBV25-1; CDR3aa: ASSEIQTETNEKLF
j_gene: TRBJ2-7; v_gene: TRBV10-1; CDR3aa: ASSERTSGGEQY
j_gene: TRBJ1-2; v_gene: TRBV19; CDR3aa: ASSIASPGYHGYT
j_gene: TRBJ2-1; v_gene: TRBV7-2; CDR3aa: ASRSGGPYNEQF
j_gene: TRBJ2-7; v_gene: TRBV27; CDR3aa: ANAEASGPYEQY
j_gene: TRBJ1-1; v_gene: TRBV6-2/TRBV6-3; CDR3aa: ASSSDPAGKETEAF
j_gene: TRBJ2-2; v_gene: TRBV13; CDR3aa: ASSLRDSERLGELF
j_gene: TRBJ1-6; v_gene: TRBV5-6; CDR3aa: ASSFESSPPLH
j_gene: TRBJ1-3; v_gene: TRBV6-5; CDR3aa: ASRPDRIGNTIY
j_gene: TRBJ1-2; v_gene: TRBV19; CDR3aa: ASSRGGYNYGYT
j_gene: TRBJ2-7; v_gene: TRBV7-7; CDR3aa: ASSLTASHEQY
j_gene: TRBJ1-3; v_gene: TRBV5-4; CDR3aa: ASSFGQSGNTIY
j_gene: TRBJ1-2; v_gene: TRBV15; CDR3aa: ATSRVAGDHNYGYT
j_gene: TRBJ1-2; v_gene: TRBV6-1; CDR3aa: ASSEAGVGGYT
j_gene: TRBJ2-5; v_gene: TRBV21-1; CDR3aa: ATQGQALQETQY
j_gene: TRBJ2-1; v_gene: TRBV30; CDR3aa: AWSRMSDYYNEQF
j_gene: TRBJ2-3; v_gene: TRBV11-3; CDR3aa: ASSLDGTDTQY
j_gene: TRBJ2-3; v_gene: TRBV7-2; CDR3aa: ASRTPPTDTQY
j_gene: TRBJ1-1; v_gene: TRBV10-3; CDR3aa: AISDDRGLITEAF
j_gene: TRBJ2-1; v_gene: TRBV7-9; CDR3aa: ASSLGTGTNEQF
j_gene: TRBJ1-2; v_gene: TRBV27; CDR3aa: ASSFESPVGYT
j_gene: TRBJ1-6; v_gene: TRBV27; CDR3aa: ASRPGQHEGPLH
j_gene: TRBJ1-3; v_gene: TRBV2; CDR3aa: ASSDQGAVLNTIY
j_gene: TRBJ1-6; v_gene: TRBV6-1; CDR3aa: ASSEARTVLH
j_gene: TRBJ1-4; v_gene: TRBV3-1/TRBV3-2; CDR3aa: ASSQVGEKLF
j_gene: TRBJ1-1; v_gene: TRBV11-1; CDR3aa: ASSKDPGQGRTEAF
j_gene: TRBJ2-1; v_gene: TRBV4-3; CDR3aa: ASSQGRGGGWGNEQF
j_gene: TRBJ1-2; v_gene: TRBV6-1; CDR3aa: ASSERPGDGYT
j_gene: TRBJ2-5; v_gene: TRBV6-5; CDR3aa: ASSYSTGQGQETQY
j_gene: TRBJ1-4; v_gene: TRBV7-2; CDR3aa: ASSAQGGAYGEKLF
j_gene: TRBJ2-3; v_gene: TRBV6-2/TRBV6-3; CDR3aa: ASSYFVPGDTQY